This T cell receptor beta chain was captured in a study of T cell responses to AZD1222 COVID-19 vaccine. General study findings and limits: Targeting of unmutated variant regions was reportedly seen in nearly half of spike-specific TCRs. The study identified only six AZD1222 recipients as seropositive at baseline. CD4 TCRs associated with vaccination spanned spike, dominating at 160-218 and 743-854. Donors were largely white British and mainly female; clonal diversity was possibly underestimated.

With regard to this clone: The antigen is not known.

CDR3 size: 13 residues. The J segment lost 0 bases and the V segment lost 5 bases, leaving 0 bases of the junction unmatched. Germline loops: CDR1 GTSNPN, CDR2 SVGIG (reference sequence). Repertoires were generated with immunoSEQ multiplex PCR, while TCRdb's copy carries only in-frame clones and drops some. Of some 71,000 clones in the sample, around 84% are singletons; the top ten hold 8% to 10%. This TCR derives from an adult in good health. V is TRBV30 and J is TRBJ1-1; 10 nucleotides align to TRBD1. Here the sequenced sample was peripheral blood, taken on day 0 of AZD1222 vaccination. CDR3 in amino acids: CAWDRGLNTEAFF. The DNA for the CDR3 is TGTGCCTGGGACAGGGGGCTGAACACTGAAGCTTTCTTT. The full variable domain, completed using reference TRBV30 and TRBJ1-1, is SQTIHQWPATLVQPVGSPLSLECTVEGTSNPNLYWYRQAAGRGLQLLFYSVGIGQISSEVPQNLSASRPQDRQFILSSKKLLLSDSGFYLCAWDRGLNTEAFFGQGTRLTVV.